These 31 T cell receptor beta chains came from one sample sequenced in a study of blood T cell repertoires in COVID-19. The method was immunoSEQ multiplex PCR; TCRdb's version includes in-frame clones alone and lacks a portion of them. The sample shows about 14,000 clones, about 77% of them seen only once. The sample was peripheral blood. These receptors were obtained from a human donor in a cohort sampled during active COVID-19.

As DNA, the CDR3 is TGTGCCAGTAGAGTCGGGGATACCTCCTACGAGCAGTACTTC. As protein: CASRVGDTSYEQYF. The chain couples TRBV19 to TRBJ2-7; D is possibly TRBD2 (5 bases). Germline lookup yields CDR1 LNHDA and CDR2 SQIVND (reference sequence). The CDR3 loop spans 14 amino acids. V was cut by 6 bases and J by 0 bases, with 12 bases left in between.

V usage is TRBV7-9 and J usage is TRBJ2-3; D might be TRBD1 (5 bases). The germline CDR1 and CDR2 sequences are SEHNR and FQNEAQ (reference sequence). The CDR3 length is 15 residues. Trimming cost V 3 bases and J 2 bases, with 12 bases left between them. The CDR3 DNA follows: TGTGCCAGCAGCTTTTGGGGCCAGAACACAGATACGCAGTATTTT. Translating it yields CASSFWGQNTDTQYF.

The chain carries TRBV10-3 and TRBJ2-1, with 10 bases that match TRBD2. The CDR3 covers 17 residues. Per the germline V gene, CDR1 is ENHRY and CDR2 is SYGVKD. J was trimmed by 7 bases and V by 2 bases; bases with no gene match: 11. CDR3 in DNA: TGTGCCATCAGTGAGGCCCCCGGGACTAGCGCTAGGAATGAGCAGTTCTTC. Protein: CAISEAPGTSARNEQFF.

This clone was detected a few times. The chain joins TRBV5-8 to TRBJ2-1, with D unclear. Germline V gene lookup returns CDR1 SGHTS and CDR2 YDEGEE. The germline V and J ends were trimmed by 4 bases and 4 bases, with 3 bases remaining between them. The CDR3 consists of 11 residues. In nucleotides, the CDR3 is TGTGCCAGCAGCCCATACAATGAGCAGTTCTTC. Translation: CASSPYNEQFF.

The chain recombines TRBV5-1 with TRBJ2-4, with TRBD1 matching over 8 bases. Looked up from germline, CDR1 is SGHRS and CDR2 is YFSETQ. The V and J ends lost 0 bases and 4 bases, in that order; junction bases with no gene match: 6. The CDR3 has 16 residues. CDR3 sequence: CASSLAGNRGKNIQYF. The CDR3 bases are TGCGCCAGCAGCTTGGCCGGGAACAGGGGGAAAAACATTCAGTACTTC.

CDR3: CASSDSLGGPTDTQYF. DNA of the CDR3: TGTGCCAGCAGTGACAGCTTAGGCGGGCCCACAGATACGCAGTATTTT. The J gene is TRBJ2-3, the V gene TRBV6-4, with D possibly being TRBD2 (5 bases). CDR1 is MRHNA and CDR2 is SNTAGT in the germline V gene. V dropped 2 bases and J dropped 2 bases, with 14 bases sitting between them. The CDR3 runs to 16 residues.

This chain joins TRBV4-3 and TRBJ2-6, with 10 bases lining up with TRBD2. This CDR3 has 19 residues. Unmatched junction bases numbered 5, after V lost 0 bases and J lost 0 bases. Germline CDR1 and CDR2: LGHNA and YSLEER. This CDR3 reads CASSQEGSGRASGANVLTF. CDR3 sequence (DNA): TGCGCCAGCAGCCAAGAAGGGAGCGGGAGGGCCTCTGGGGCCAACGTCCTGACTTTC.

This chain uses TRBV3-1 (or the pseudogene TRBV3-2) with TRBJ2-2; 7 bases agree with TRBD2. The CDR3 extends over 19 amino acids. V lost 0 bases to trimming and J lost 6 bases; unmatched junction nucleotides: 16. Germline CDR1 reads LGHDT; CDR2 reads YNNKEL (reference sequence). The CDR3 DNA sequence: TGTGCCAGCAGCCAAGAAGGTGGGGGAGCGGGACTCCTCGCCGGGGAGCTGTTTTTT. Translation gives CASSQEGGGAGLLAGELFF.

This clone was found once. The chain employs TRBV9 and TRBJ2-7, with 11 bases matching TRBD2. Trimming at V came to 3 bases and at J to 3 bases, leaving 2 bases not matched to a gene. Germline CDR1 and CDR2: SGDLS and YYNGEE. The length of the CDR3 is 14 residues. In DNA form, the CDR3 reads TGTGCCAGCAGCGGTAGCGGGGGGGTCTACGAGCAGTACTTC. Protein: CASSGSGGVYEQYF.

This clone was counted only a few times. The rearrangement links TRBV6-5 to TRBJ2-7; 8 positions match TRBD1. Losses at the gene ends were 5 bases for V and 4 bases for J; bases not matched to a gene: 7. In germline, CDR1 is MNHEY, CDR2 SVGAGI. There are 14 residues in the CDR3. CDR3 coding DNA: TGTGCCAGCAGTATCAGGACAGGGAGGTACGAGCAGTACTTC. Protein sequence: CASSIRTGRYEQYF.

The gene calls are TRBV9 and TRBJ2-3; 8 bases are shared with TRBD2. The length of the CDR3 is 16 residues. Germline CDR1 and CDR2: SGDLS and YYNGEE. The V and J ends lost 0 bases and 3 bases, in that order; junction bases with no gene match: 6. The CDR3 DNA is TGTGCCAGCAGCGTAGCGGGAGGGCGGGGGACAGATACGCAGTATTTT. This gives the protein CASSVAGGRGTDTQYF.

The rearrangement joins TRBV10-3 to TRBJ2-7; the D gene is possibly TRBD2 (6 bases). Germline V gives CDR1 ENHRY, CDR2 SYGVKD. V dropped 3 bases and J dropped 7 bases, with 10 bases sitting between them. The CDR3 runs 12 residues. CDR3 DNA: TGTGCCATCAGTGATTCCGCGGGGGAGCAGTACTTC. It encodes CAISDSAGEQYF.

This clone counts as medium-sized (0.01 to 0.1%). The genes are TRBV28 and TRBJ1-3, with D perhaps matching TRBD1 (5 bases). Looked up from germline, CDR1 is MDHEN and CDR2 is SYDVKM. Trimming took off 4 bases at V and 0 bases at J, with 10 bases between the two ends. This CDR3 is built from 15 residues. The CDR3, as DNA: TGTGCCAGCAGTTACCCCGGGGGCTCTGGAAACACCATATATTTT. Encoded protein: CASSYPGGSGNTIYF.

The CDR3 coding sequence is TGTGCCAGCAGCTCGGGACTGCGGGGGGAGACCCAGTACTTC. As protein: CASSSGLRGETQYF. The rearrangement uses TRBV7-7 and TRBJ2-5, with TRBD2 matching over 7 bases. V trimming: 4 bases; J trimming: 5 bases; junction bases outside the gene matches: 7. Germline CDR1 SSHAT, CDR2 FNYEAQ (reference sequence). This CDR3 spans 14 amino acids.

V is TRBV24-1 and J is TRBJ2-7; TRBD1 matches at 7 bases. This CDR3 region has 14 residues. Germline V CDR1 and CDR2: KGHDR, SFDVKD. J lost 4 bases, V lost 7 bases, and 9 bases had no gene match. The CDR3 loop reads CATSPGGNLYEQYF. The CDR3 DNA reads TGTGCCACCAGCCCAGGGGGAAACCTGTACGAGCAGTACTTC.

The chain joins TRBV4-3 to TRBJ2-7, with 7 nucleotides matching TRBD1. CDR1 and CDR2 from the germline V gene are LGHNA and YSLEER. This CDR3 contains 15 residues. With V trimmed by 2 bases and J by 5 bases, 9 bases remained unmatched. In DNA form, the CDR3 reads TGCGCCAGCAGCCAATCACAGGGGCAAGGAGACGAGCAGTACTTC. Amino acids: CASSQSQGQGDEQYF.

V gene TRBV28 combines with J gene TRBJ1-2; 8 bases agree with TRBD1. This CDR3 is built from 15 residues. Germline V gene lookup returns CDR1 MDHEN and CDR2 SYDVKM. V was pared by 2 bases and J by 5 bases, with 7 bases of the junction left unmatched. The CDR3 reads CASSLGSGQAYGYTF. For the CDR3, the DNA is TGTGCCAGCAGTTTAGGGTCGGGACAGGCTTATGGCTACACCTTC.

The J gene is TRBJ2-2, the V gene TRBV5-4, with 12 nucleotides matching TRBD2. CDR1 SGHNT and CDR2 YYREEE come from the germline V gene (reference sequence). The CDR3 loop spans 15 amino acids. Trimming cost V 3 bases and J 7 bases; bases outside gene matches: 4. The CDR3 protein is CASSSSGGASGELFF. Here the CDR3 DNA reads TGTGCCAGCAGCTCTAGCGGGGGGGCGAGCGGGGAGCTGTTTTTT.

V gene TRBV7-2 combines with J gene TRBJ2-7, with 14 bases aligning to TRBD2. V lost 5 bases, J lost 3 bases, and 9 bases stayed unmatched. The CDR3 covers 17 residues. Germline V CDR1 and CDR2: SGHTA, FQGNSA. In nucleotides, the CDR3 is TGTGCCAGCAGCCCACCGGGACTAGCGGGGGAGATCTACGAGCAGTACTTC. Protein sequence: CASSPPGLAGEIYEQYF.

The rearrangement uses TRBV19 and TRBJ1-2; 8 positions match TRBD1. The CDR3 has 14 residues. Germline assignment: CDR1 LNHDA and CDR2 SQIVND (reference sequence). Trimming cost V 6 bases and J 2 bases; bases outside gene matches: 5. In DNA form, the CDR3 reads TGTGCCAGTAGCACGACAGGGGCCAACTATGGCTACACCTTC. Its translation: CASSTTGANYGYTF. Full variable domain (missing parts from reference TRBV19 and TRBJ1-2): DGGITQSPKYLFRKEGQNVTLSCEQNLNHDAMYWYRQDPGQGLRLIYYSQIVNDFQKGDIAEGYSVSREKKESFPLTVTSAQKNPTAFYLCASSTTGANYGYTFGSGTRLTVV.

This clone was seen just once. V gene TRBV19 combines with J gene TRBJ1-4; 7 nucleotides line up with TRBD1. This CDR3 spans 14 amino acids. With V trimmed by 7 bases and J by 7 bases, 9 bases remained unmatched. Germline CDR1 reads LNHDA; CDR2 reads SQIVND (reference sequence). CDR3 DNA: TGTGCCAGTAATACGGGACAGCTCTTTGAAAAACTGTTTTTT. Translated: CASNTGQLFEKLFF.

This rearrangement joins TRBV4-2 to TRBJ1-5, with D unresolved. CDR3 length: 17 residues. The germline V gene has CDR1 LGHNA and CDR2 YNFKEQ. V dropped 3 bases and J dropped 0 bases, with 15 bases sitting between them. The CDR3: CASSQNLAYYSNQPQHF. The CDR3 DNA follows: TGTGCCAGCAGCCAGAACCTAGCCTATTATAGCAATCAGCCCCAGCATTTT.

This chain connects TRBV29-1 to TRBJ2-1; D not certain. Germline V gene sequence: CDR1 SQVTM, CDR2 ANQGSEA. Trimming took off 2 bases at V and 0 bases at J, with 8 bases between the two ends. This CDR3 region has 14 residues. CDR3 bases: TGCAGCGTTGAACCACCCAGCTCCTACAATGAGCAGTTCTTC. Translated: CSVEPPSSYNEQFF.

The gene calls are TRBV6-6 and TRBJ2-7; the D gene is possibly TRBD2 (6 bases). The CDR3 has 14 amino acids. The V gene's germline CDR1 is MNHNY and CDR2 SVGAGI (reference sequence). Trimming removed 6 bases at V and 3 bases at J, with 15 bases between. DNA of the CDR3: TGTGCCAGCAGCCGTACCCAGACTAGCTACGAGCAGTACTTC. This encodes CASSRTQTSYEQYF.

The rearrangement links TRBV3-1 (or the pseudogene TRBV3-2) to TRBJ2-3; possibly TRBD1 for D (7 bases). The CDR3 is 16 residues long. Trimming removed 4 bases from V and 3 bases from J, with 17 bases in between. Germline V CDR1 and CDR2: LGHDT, YNNKEL (reference sequence). This CDR3 reads CASSLRQGGSTDTQYF. The DNA for the CDR3 is TGTGCCAGCAGCCTTCGACAGGGAGGATCGACAGATACGCAGTATTTT.

This clone is classed as medium-sized. The V gene is TRBV9, the J gene TRBJ1-1; 8 bases are a match to TRBD1. The CDR3 contains 16 residues. With 4 bases clipped from V and 4 bases from J, the junction kept 12 bases outside the gene matches. Germline values: CDR1 SGDLS, CDR2 YYNGEE. The CDR3 nucleotides read TGTGCCAGCAGCCACCCCACAACAGGGGGGTCCACTGAAGCTTTCTTT. This sequence encodes CASSHPTTGGSTEAFF.

The chain uses TRBV20-1 and TRBJ2-3; 8 bases align to TRBD2. V shed 3 bases and J 4 bases; nucleotides not matched to a gene: 3. Per germline, CDR1 DFQATT and CDR2 SNEGSKA (reference sequence). The CDR3 is 13 residues long. The CDR3 DNA reads as TGCAGTGCTAGTAGCGGGGCCGCAGATACGCAGTATTTT. Translation gives CSASSGAADTQYF.

The V gene is TRBV18, the J gene TRBJ1-1, with unresolved D. V gave up 4 bases and J gave up 1 base, with 13 bases separating them. CDR3 length equals 15 residues. Germline lookup yields CDR1 KGHSH and CDR2 LQKENI. CDR3 nucleotides: TGTGCCAGCTCACTCTTCGAGGGAGAGAACACTGAAGCTTTCTTT. It specifies CASSLFEGENTEAFF.

This chain links TRBV18 with TRBJ2-7; 8 bases line up with TRBD2. Trimming cost V 0 bases and J 3 bases; bases outside gene matches: 4. The CDR3 is 15 residues long. CDR1 is KGHSH and CDR2 is LQKENI in the germline V gene. CDR3 nucleotide sequence: TGTGCCAGCTCACCACCAACGGGGGGGGGCTACGAGCAGTACTTC. This translates into CASSPPTGGGYEQYF.

This clone has only a few counts. The V call is TRBV5-6, the J call TRBJ1-6; D uncertain. Per germline, CDR1 SGHDT and CDR2 YYEEEE. Deletions cut 4 bases from V and 13 bases from J, with 21 bases between. CDR3 length: 15 residues. CDR3 loop: CASSKYETPFRPLHF. CDR3 DNA sequence: TGTGCCAGCAGCAAGTACGAGACACCCTTTAGGCCCCTCCACTTT.

The J gene is TRBJ1-2, the V gene TRBV19; 9 bases match TRBD1. CDR3 size: 15 residues. J was trimmed by 0 bases and V by 3 bases; bases with no gene match: 2. Germline lookup yields CDR1 LNHDA and CDR2 SQIVND (reference sequence). The CDR3 loop is CASSIRTGANYGYTF. As DNA, the CDR3 is TGTGCCAGTAGTATCCGGACAGGGGCTAACTATGGCTACACCTTC.